These T cell receptor beta chains were read from a single sample in a study of PD-L1 blockade in urothelial cancer. Measured with immunoSEQ multiplex PCR; TCRdb has only the in-frame clones, and not every one. The sample contains about 74,000 clones, 84% of which appear only once. The sample in question was PBMCs, obtained around atezolizumab (anti-PD-L1) treatment. Receptors were obtained from a man aged 65 to 79 with urothelial cancer. Both conserved end residues are part of each CDR3. D genes are given only for firm matches.

J gene: TRBJ2-1; CDR3 length: 16; V gene: TRBV28; D gene: TRBD2; CDR3 protein: CASSSPGGSSYNEQFF
J gene: TRBJ2-3; CDR3 length: 15; V gene: TRBV29-1; D gene: TRBD2; CDR3 protein: CSVRGLAGLTDTQYF
J gene: TRBJ1-2; CDR3 length: 15; V gene: TRBV5-4; D gene: TRBD1; CDR3 protein: CASSIRDRINYGYTF
J gene: TRBJ2-5; CDR3 length: 16; V gene: TRBV6-6; D gene: TRBD1; CDR3 protein: CASRPAGTGTQETQYF
J gene: TRBJ2-3; CDR3 length: 19; V gene: TRBV28; D gene: TRBD2; CDR3 protein: CASSSPPGLADLPTDTQYF
J gene: TRBJ2-2; CDR3 length: 15; V gene: TRBV6-6; D gene: .; CDR3 protein: CASRGQRRNTGELFF
J gene: TRBJ2-1; CDR3 length: 15; V gene: TRBV6-5; D gene: .; CDR3 protein: CASSSDRRSYNEQFF
J gene: TRBJ2-2; CDR3 length: 14; V gene: TRBV5-1; D gene: TRBD1; CDR3 protein: CASSWGQGTGELFF
J gene: TRBJ2-5; CDR3 length: 13; V gene: TRBV27; D gene: TRBD2; CDR3 protein: CASSLSGGETQYF
J gene: TRBJ1-2; CDR3 length: 14; V gene: TRBV27; D gene: TRBD1; CDR3 protein: CASSLTGGDYGYTF
J gene: TRBJ1-4; CDR3 length: 15; V gene: TRBV5-1; D gene: TRBD1; CDR3 protein: CASSDPTGGAAKLFF
J gene: TRBJ2-3; CDR3 length: 14; V gene: TRBV29-1; D gene: TRBD1; CDR3 protein: CSVGTGGARDTQYF
J gene: TRBJ2-1; CDR3 length: 11; V gene: TRBV2; D gene: .; CDR3 protein: CASSVGVEQFF
J gene: TRBJ1-1; CDR3 length: 14; V gene: TRBV10-3; D gene: .; CDR3 protein: CAITNGGWNTEAFF
J gene: TRBJ2-1; CDR3 length: 16; V gene: TRBV7-3; D gene: TRBD2; CDR3 protein: CASSPGTSGFHNEQFF
J gene: TRBJ2-7; CDR3 length: 15; V gene: TRBV9; D gene: .; CDR3 protein: CASSVQGSWTYEQYF
J gene: TRBJ2-7; CDR3 length: 16; V gene: TRBV5-4; D gene: TRBD2; CDR3 protein: CASSLGSASGYYEQYF
J gene: TRBJ2-1; CDR3 length: 11; V gene: TRBV28; D gene: TRBD2; CDR3 protein: CASSFLGLAFF
J gene: TRBJ2-3; CDR3 length: 15; V gene: TRBV5-4; D gene: .; CDR3 protein: CASSLGTPGRNTQYF
J gene: TRBJ1-1; CDR3 length: 14; V gene: TRBV18; D gene: .; CDR3 protein: CASSPPTGYTEAFF
J gene: TRBJ2-7; CDR3 length: 17; V gene: TRBV19; D gene: TRBD2; CDR3 protein: CASSIKGRAGGPHEQYF
J gene: TRBJ1-1; CDR3 length: 15; V gene: TRBV6-1; D gene: TRBD1; CDR3 protein: CASSERDRDGTEAFF
J gene: TRBJ1-4; CDR3 length: 14; V gene: TRBV5-4; D gene: .; CDR3 protein: CASSLGHPNEKLFF
J gene: TRBJ2-3; CDR3 length: 15; V gene: TRBV5-4; D gene: .; CDR3 protein: CASSRTSTLTDTQYF
J gene: TRBJ2-7; CDR3 length: 18; V gene: TRBV28; D gene: TRBD1; CDR3 protein: CASSLTGVGFGSSYEQYF
J gene: TRBJ1-2; CDR3 length: 12; V gene: TRBV5-4; D gene: .; CDR3 protein: CASSPGLGGYTF
J gene: TRBJ1-1; CDR3 length: 12; V gene: TRBV5-6; D gene: TRBD1; CDR3 protein: CASSTGTGKAFF
J gene: TRBJ1-5; CDR3 length: 15; V gene: TRBV18; D gene: TRBD1; CDR3 protein: CASSPDRVGNQPQHF
J gene: TRBJ1-2; CDR3 length: 11; V gene: TRBV29-1; D gene: .; CDR3 protein: CSVGQNYGYTF
J gene: TRBJ2-3; CDR3 length: 15; V gene: TRBV5-1; D gene: .; CDR3 protein: CASSRDWASTDTQYF
J gene: TRBJ2-3; CDR3 length: 15; V gene: TRBV19; D gene: .; CDR3 protein: CASSITSSVADTQYF